Given below is one TCR beta chain in context. Produced via immunoSEQ multiplex PCR; TCRdb's table is partial and in-frame only. Of 120,000 or so clones in the sample, roughly four fifths were seen once. The time point denotes: blood 2 weeks post-SBRT. Stated treatment: 15 Gy SBRT to primary tumor, nephrectomy 4 weeks later. The sample belongs to a study of radiation and T cells in renal cell carcinoma. Overall study: Nephrectomy followed 15 Gy stereotactic body radiation by 4 weeks.

The CDR3 loop spans 14 amino acids. Germline assignment: CDR1 SEHNR and CDR2 FQNEAQ (reference sequence). V lost 4 bases, J lost 6 bases, and 8 bases stayed unmatched. This specimen was blood, taken from a patient whose treatment included radiotherapy and nephrectomy. The chain is built from TRBV7-9 and TRBJ1-1, with 7 positions matching TRBD1. The TCR originated in a man in his forties or fifties with renal cell carcinoma. The CDR3 reads CASSSATGMPEAFF. In DNA, the CDR3 is TGTGCCAGCAGCTCCGCGACAGGGATGCCTGAAGCTTTCTTT.